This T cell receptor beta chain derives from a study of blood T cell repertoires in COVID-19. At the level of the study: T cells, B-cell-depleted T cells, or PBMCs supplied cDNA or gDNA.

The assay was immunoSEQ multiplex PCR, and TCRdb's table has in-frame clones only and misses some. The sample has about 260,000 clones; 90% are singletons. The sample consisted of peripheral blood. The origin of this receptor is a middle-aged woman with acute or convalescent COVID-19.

The CDR3 DNA reads TGTGCCAGCAAGAGGGCCTTAAATTCACCCCTCCACTTT. Residues: CASKRALNSPLHF. The chain couples TRBV6-5 to TRBJ1-6; D is unclear. The V and J ends lost 7 bases and 7 bases respectively, with 11 bases between them. The CDR3 has 13 amino acids. Germline V gene sequence: CDR1 MNHEY, CDR2 SVGAGI.